Described below is a single TCR beta chain sequence and its context. The CDR3 covers 13 residues. Germline V gene lookup returns CDR1 DFQATT and CDR2 SNEGSKA (reference sequence). V lost 5 bases and J lost 4, with 14 bases in between. This record comes from a study of CD8 T cells in Susac syndrome. Random hexamers were used to reverse transcribe about 0.45 to 1 ug of RNA. TCR beta CDR3 was amplified by immunoSEQ multiplex PCR. This amplification extended across 54 Vbeta and 13 Jbeta segments. One entry per CDR3 protein results from TCRdb running MiXCR on the immunoSEQ multiplex PCR reads. Among some 130,000 distinct CDR3 sequences listed, 95% were seen once. The authors carried out high-throughput sequencing of TCR beta. They applied it to CD8+ and CD4+ T cells obtained from blood. Diagnostic criteria for definite or probable disease, in their recently defined form, were met by the patients with Susac syndrome.

The chain has TRBV20-1 and TRBJ1-2; unclear D gene. The sequenced material came from CD8+ T cells from PBMCs. This TCR was sampled from a human donor with Susac syndrome. The CDR3 protein is CSARRQTTYGYTF. The CDR3 DNA is TGCAGTGCTCGCCGGCAGACTACCTATGGCTACACCTTC.